A selection of T cell receptor beta chains follows, all from one sample in a study of T cells expressing NK-cell markers. Each CDR3 protein gets one entry in TCRdb, which reprocessed the 5' RACE reads and gives no DNA. The table gives 120,000 to 150,000 distinct CDR3 sequences; the top ten clones make up approximately 12% of it. The sequencing sample was made of blood T cells: a sorted CD56 or NKG2C T cell subset, CD4+ or CD8+ T cells, or bulk PBMC T cells (not recorded which). The receptors here all came from a man aged 18 to 29 in good health. Each CDR3 is given with its conserved first and last residue.

CDR3: CASSRDRGRSYEQYF
J: TRBJ2-7
V: TRBV21-1

CDR3: CSVHLAGPSADTQYF
J: TRBJ2-3
V: TRBV29-1

CDR3: CASSLAAGGRRELFF
J: TRBJ2-2
V: TRBV7-9

CDR3: CASSHLGQVEAFF
J: TRBJ1-1
V: TRBV4-1

CDR3: CASSEAGGATGELFF
J: TRBJ2-2
V: TRBV2

CDR3: CASSEPGLGAETQYF
J: TRBJ2-5
V: TRBV18

CDR3: CASSFIPGTGSPDTQYF
J: TRBJ2-3
V: TRBV11-1

CDR3: CSVAGDRDRGLYEQFF
J: TRBJ2-1
V: TRBV29-1

CDR3: CASSGHLGPLETQYF
J: TRBJ2-5
V: TRBV10-2

CDR3: CASSQTPGPQFF
J: TRBJ2-1
V: TRBV5-1

CDR3: CASSQGPNQPQHF
J: TRBJ1-5
V: TRBV14

CDR3: CASSWDRGPPETQYF
J: TRBJ2-5
V: TRBV6-5

CDR3: CASSQGDLDRYNEQFF
J: TRBJ2-1
V: TRBV4-2

CDR3: CASSLPDGGGSYGYTF
J: TRBJ1-2
V: TRBV28

CDR3: CASSRSGDMNTGELFF
J: TRBJ2-2
V: TRBV7-9

CDR3: CASSFGINEGTEAFF
J: TRBJ1-1
V: TRBV5-1

CDR3: CASSQPGTVLYNEQFF
J: TRBJ2-1
V: TRBV4-1

CDR3: CASSYYPAGTANEKLFF
J: TRBJ1-4
V: TRBV11-2

CDR3: CASSLARLGGEQFF
J: TRBJ2-1
V: TRBV11-2

CDR3: CASSQVSPNTEAFF
J: TRBJ1-1
V: TRBV14

CDR3: CAWRNWGQDNQPQHF
J: TRBJ1-5
V: TRBV30

CDR3: CASSGLAGDDEQFF
J: TRBJ2-1
V: TRBV6-2/TRBV6-3

CDR3: CASSTLLTGDSTGELFF
J: TRBJ2-2
V: TRBV6-1

CDR3: CASIHSGEGNIQYF
J: TRBJ2-4
V: TRBV25-1

CDR3: CASSLTGEYTDTQYF
J: TRBJ2-3
V: TRBV12-3/TRBV12-4

CDR3: CASSLVMRGLPAEQFF
J: TRBJ2-1
V: TRBV5-1

CDR3: CSVEDRAYEQYF
J: TRBJ2-7
V: TRBV29-1

CDR3: CASSLLAFGKNYEQYF
J: TRBJ2-7
V: TRBV12-3/TRBV12-4

CDR3: CSARVMAGGLVEQFF
J: TRBJ2-1
V: TRBV20-1

CDR3: CASSVGSGNYNEQFF
J: TRBJ2-1
V: TRBV9

CDR3: CASRGDGEYNEQFF
J: TRBJ2-1
V: TRBV12-3/TRBV12-4

CDR3: CASNPRGRAETQYF
J: TRBJ2-5
V: TRBV12-3/TRBV12-4

CDR3: CASSIDLTSDEKLFF
J: TRBJ1-4
V: TRBV19

CDR3: CASSVGTVGTDTQYF
J: TRBJ2-3
V: TRBV9

CDR3: CASSVVKADSNQPQHF
J: TRBJ1-5
V: TRBV5-1

CDR3: CASSLGTGDYTDTQYF
J: TRBJ2-3
V: TRBV5-5

CDR3: CAISDPGGEETQYF
J: TRBJ2-5
V: TRBV10-3

CDR3: CASSLGVGQQTYEQYF
J: TRBJ2-7
V: TRBV5-1

CDR3: CASRRGLGGSTGELFF
J: TRBJ2-2
V: TRBV6-1

CDR3: CASSPGPGTDTQYF
J: TRBJ2-3
V: TRBV5-5

CDR3: CASTTQETQYF
J: TRBJ2-5
V: TRBV12-3/TRBV12-4

CDR3: CASSLLGTQETQYF
J: TRBJ2-5
V: TRBV27

CDR3: CASSKKGVGGTSGRGNTGELFF
J: TRBJ2-2
V: TRBV21-1

CDR3: CASSLRAGGNTGELFF
J: TRBJ2-2
V: TRBV12-3/TRBV12-4

CDR3: CASSKNNRGLAKNIQYF
J: TRBJ2-4
V: TRBV7-8

CDR3: CASSPQGKNTQYF
J: TRBJ2-3
V: TRBV13

CDR3: CASSSIRTSGRFNEQFF
J: TRBJ2-1
V: TRBV6-2/TRBV6-3

CDR3: CASSQETSTGELFF
J: TRBJ2-2
V: TRBV3-1

CDR3: CASSLSADTQYF
J: TRBJ2-3
V: TRBV11-2

CDR3: CASSLERGRADTEAFF
J: TRBJ1-1
V: TRBV28

CDR3: CASSPPYGGTNYGYTF
J: TRBJ1-2
V: TRBV18

CDR3: CASSLGWDVNTEAFF
J: TRBJ1-1
V: TRBV11-2

CDR3: CASSTTYNEQFF
J: TRBJ2-1
V: TRBV27

CDR3: CASGLAGDSAQYF
J: TRBJ2-3
V: TRBV27

CDR3: CASSLPGTSSSEQYF
J: TRBJ2-7
V: TRBV28

CDR3: CAWSTNRAKLNTIYF
J: TRBJ1-3
V: TRBV30

CDR3: CSASGGLNTEAFF
J: TRBJ1-1
V: TRBV20-1

CDR3: CASSGYSGGTDTQYF
J: TRBJ2-3
V: TRBV13

CDR3: CASSFGTSGYEQYF
J: TRBJ2-7
V: TRBV27